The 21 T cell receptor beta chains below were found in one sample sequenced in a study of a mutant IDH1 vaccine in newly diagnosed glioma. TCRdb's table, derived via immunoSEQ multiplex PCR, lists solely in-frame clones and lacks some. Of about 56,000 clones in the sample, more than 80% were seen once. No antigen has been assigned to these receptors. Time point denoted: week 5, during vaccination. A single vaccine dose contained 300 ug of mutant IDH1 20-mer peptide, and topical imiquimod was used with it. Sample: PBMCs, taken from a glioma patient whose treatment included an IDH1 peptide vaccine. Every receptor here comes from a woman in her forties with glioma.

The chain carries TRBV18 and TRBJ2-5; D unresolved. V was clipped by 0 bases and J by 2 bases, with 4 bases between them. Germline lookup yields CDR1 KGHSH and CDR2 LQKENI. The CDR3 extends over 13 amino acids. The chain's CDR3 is CASSPPGQETQYF. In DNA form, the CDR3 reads TGTGCCAGCTCACCACCGGGTCAAGAGACCCAGTACTTC.

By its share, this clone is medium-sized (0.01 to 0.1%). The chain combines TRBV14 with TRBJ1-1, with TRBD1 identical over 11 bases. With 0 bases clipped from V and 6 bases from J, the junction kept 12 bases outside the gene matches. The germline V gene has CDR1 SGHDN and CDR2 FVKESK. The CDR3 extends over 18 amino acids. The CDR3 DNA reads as TGTGCCAGCAGCCAAGATTGGGGGGCGGGACAGGGGGGCGCTGAAGCTTTCTTT. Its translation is CASSQDWGAGQGGAEAFF.

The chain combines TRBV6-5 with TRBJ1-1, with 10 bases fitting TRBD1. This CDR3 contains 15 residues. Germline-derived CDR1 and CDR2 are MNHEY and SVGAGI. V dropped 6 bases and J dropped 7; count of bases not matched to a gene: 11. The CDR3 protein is CASSPGQGIRIEAFF. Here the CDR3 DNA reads TGTGCCAGCAGCCCGGGACAGGGGATTCGGATTGAAGCTTTCTTT.

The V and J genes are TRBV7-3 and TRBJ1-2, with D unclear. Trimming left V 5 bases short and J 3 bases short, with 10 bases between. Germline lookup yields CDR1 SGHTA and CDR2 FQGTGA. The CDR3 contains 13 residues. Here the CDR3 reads CASSLHPDYGYTF. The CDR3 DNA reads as TGTGCCAGCAGCCTCCACCCCGACTATGGCTACACCTTC.

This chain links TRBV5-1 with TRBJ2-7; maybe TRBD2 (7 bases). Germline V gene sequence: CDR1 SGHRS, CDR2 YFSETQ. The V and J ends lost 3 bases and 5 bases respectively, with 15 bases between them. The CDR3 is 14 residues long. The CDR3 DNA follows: TGCGCCAGCAGCTGGGGTTCGGGGGGCGACGAGCAGTACTTC. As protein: CASSWGSGGDEQYF.

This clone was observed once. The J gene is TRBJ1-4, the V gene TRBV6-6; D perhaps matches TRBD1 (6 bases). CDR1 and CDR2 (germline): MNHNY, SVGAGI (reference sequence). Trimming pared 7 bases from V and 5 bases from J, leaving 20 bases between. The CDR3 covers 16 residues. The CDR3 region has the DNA TGTGCCAGCATCGGGCGGGGGGGGCTGCGGAATGAAAAACTGTTTTTT. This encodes CASIGRGGLRNEKLFF.

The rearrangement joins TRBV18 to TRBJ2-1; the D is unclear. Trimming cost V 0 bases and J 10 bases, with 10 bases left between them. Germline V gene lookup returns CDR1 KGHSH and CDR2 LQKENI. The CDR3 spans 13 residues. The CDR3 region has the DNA TGTGCCAGCTCACCACCGGAGCGTAAAGAGCAGTTCTTC. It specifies CASSPPERKEQFF.

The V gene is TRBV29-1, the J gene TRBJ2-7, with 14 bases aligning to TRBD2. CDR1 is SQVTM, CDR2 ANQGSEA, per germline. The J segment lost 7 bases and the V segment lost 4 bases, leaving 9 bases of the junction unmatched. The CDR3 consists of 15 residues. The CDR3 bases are TGCAGCGTTGCCGCCCGACTAGCGGGAGGGCTGGAGCAGTACTTC. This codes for CSVAARLAGGLEQYF.

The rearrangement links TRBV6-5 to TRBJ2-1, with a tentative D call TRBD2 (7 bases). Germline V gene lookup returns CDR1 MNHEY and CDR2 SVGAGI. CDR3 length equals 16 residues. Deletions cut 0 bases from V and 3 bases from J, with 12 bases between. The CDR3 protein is CASSYSGGGVYNEQFF. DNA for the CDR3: TGTGCCAGCAGTTACTCGGGGGGGGGCGTCTACAATGAGCAGTTCTTC.

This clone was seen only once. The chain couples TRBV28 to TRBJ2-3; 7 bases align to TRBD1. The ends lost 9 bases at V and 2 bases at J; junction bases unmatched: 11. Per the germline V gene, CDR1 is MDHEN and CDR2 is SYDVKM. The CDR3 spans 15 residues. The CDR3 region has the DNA TGTGCCAGTCAAACACAGGGGACCTACACAGATACGCAGTATTTT. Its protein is CASQTQGTYTDTQYF.

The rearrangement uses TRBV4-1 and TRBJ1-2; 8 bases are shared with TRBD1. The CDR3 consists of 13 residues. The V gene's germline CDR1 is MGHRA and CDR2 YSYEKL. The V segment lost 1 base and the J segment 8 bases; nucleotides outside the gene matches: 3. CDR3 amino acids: CASSQVGQGGYTF. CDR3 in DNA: TGCGCCAGCAGCCAAGTTGGACAGGGAGGCTACACCTTC.

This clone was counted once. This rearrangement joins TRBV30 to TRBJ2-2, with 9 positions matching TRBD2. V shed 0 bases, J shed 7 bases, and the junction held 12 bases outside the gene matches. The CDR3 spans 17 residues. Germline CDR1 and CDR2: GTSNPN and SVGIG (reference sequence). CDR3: CAWSVGYGTSFVGELFF. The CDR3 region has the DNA TGTGCCTGGAGTGTAGGGTATGGGACTAGCTTCGTCGGGGAGCTGTTTTTT.

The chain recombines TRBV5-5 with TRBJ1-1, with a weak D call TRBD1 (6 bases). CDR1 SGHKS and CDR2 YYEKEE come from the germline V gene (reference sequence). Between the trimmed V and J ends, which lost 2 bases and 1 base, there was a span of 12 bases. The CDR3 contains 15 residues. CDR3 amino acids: CASSFWGQWNTEAFF. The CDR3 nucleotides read TGTGCCAGCAGCTTCTGGGGACAATGGAACACTGAAGCTTTCTTT.

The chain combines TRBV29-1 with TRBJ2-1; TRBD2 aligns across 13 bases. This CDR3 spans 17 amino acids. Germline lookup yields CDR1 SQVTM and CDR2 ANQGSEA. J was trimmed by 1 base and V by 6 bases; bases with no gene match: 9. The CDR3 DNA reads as TGCAGCGTAGTCGGACTAGCGGGAGTCCCTTCCTACAATGAGCAGTTCTTC. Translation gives CSVVGLAGVPSYNEQFF.

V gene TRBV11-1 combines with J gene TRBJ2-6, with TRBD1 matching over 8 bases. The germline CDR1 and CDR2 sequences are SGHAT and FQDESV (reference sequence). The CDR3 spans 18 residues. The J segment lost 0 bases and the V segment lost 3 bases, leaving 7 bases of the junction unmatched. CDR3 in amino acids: CASSFAEGTGSGANVLTF. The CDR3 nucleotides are TGTGCCAGCAGCTTCGCTGAGGGGACAGGCTCTGGGGCCAACGTCCTGACTTTC.

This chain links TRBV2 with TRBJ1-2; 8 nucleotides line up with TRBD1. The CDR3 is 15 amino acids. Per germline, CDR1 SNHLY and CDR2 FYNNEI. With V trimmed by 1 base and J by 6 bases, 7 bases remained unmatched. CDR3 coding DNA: TGTGCCAGCAGTGAAGGCTGGAACAGGGGGAATGGCTACACCTTC. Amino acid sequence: CASSEGWNRGNGYTF.

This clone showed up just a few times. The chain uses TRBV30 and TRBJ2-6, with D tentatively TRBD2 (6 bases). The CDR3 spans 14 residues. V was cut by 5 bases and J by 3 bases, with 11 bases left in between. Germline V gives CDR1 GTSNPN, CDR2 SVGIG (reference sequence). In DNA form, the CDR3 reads TGTGCCTGGGCCCAGGGAGGTGGGGCCAACGTCCTGACTTTC. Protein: CAWAQGGGANVLTF. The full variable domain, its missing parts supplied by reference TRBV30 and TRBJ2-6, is SQTIHQWPATLVQPVGSPLSLECTVEGTSNPNLYWYRQAAGRGLQLLFYSVGIGQISSEVPQNLSASRPQDRQFILSSKKLLLSDSGFYLCAWAQGGGANVLTFGAGSRLTVL.

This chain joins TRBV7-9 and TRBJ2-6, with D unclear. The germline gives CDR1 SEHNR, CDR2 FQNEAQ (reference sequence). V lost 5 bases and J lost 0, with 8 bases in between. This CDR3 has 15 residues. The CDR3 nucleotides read TGTGCCAGCAGCCGTGACGGCTCTGGGGCCAACGTCCTGACTTTC. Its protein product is CASSRDGSGANVLTF.

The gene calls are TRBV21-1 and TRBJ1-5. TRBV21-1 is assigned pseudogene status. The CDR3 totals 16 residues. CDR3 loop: CASSKVEGGGNQPQHF. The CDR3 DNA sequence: TGTGCCAGCAGCAAAGTCGAGGGGGGCGGCAATCAGCCCCAGCATTTT.

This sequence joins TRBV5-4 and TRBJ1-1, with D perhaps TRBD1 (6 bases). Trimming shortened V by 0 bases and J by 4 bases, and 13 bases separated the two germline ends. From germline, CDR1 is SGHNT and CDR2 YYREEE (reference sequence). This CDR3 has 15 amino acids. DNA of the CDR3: TGTGCCAGCAGCTTGGAAACAGGGCGGGCCACTGAAGCTTTCTTT. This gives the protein CASSLETGRATEAFF.

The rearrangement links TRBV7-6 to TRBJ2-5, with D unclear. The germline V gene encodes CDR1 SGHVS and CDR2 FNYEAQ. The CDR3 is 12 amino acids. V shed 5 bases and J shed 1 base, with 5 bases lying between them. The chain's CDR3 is CASSRPQETQYF. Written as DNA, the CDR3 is TGTGCCAGCAGCCGACCCCAAGAGACCCAGTACTTC.